Detailed here is one T cell receptor beta chain. Its antigen is undetermined. As originally analysed: ImmunoSEQ output held junction-only sequences without quality scores, so filtering differed. TCRdb's table, derived via immunoSEQ multiplex PCR, lists solely in-frame clones and lacks some. The V and J calls and clone size come from that table; D and trimming were worked out from the DNA. The top ten clones hold under 0.15% of a sample with some 2.1 million clones, roughly 94% of them seen once. Deletions cut 10 bases from V and 0 bases from J, with 10 bases between. Germline V gene data show CDR1 as MGHRA and CDR2 as YSYEKL. This CDR3 is 13 amino acids long. The data were taken from a study of shared clonotypes between healthy human individuals. General study findings and limits: Richness estimates generally favored naive over memory subsets. Clonotypes shared by all four sorted-subset donors had higher generation probabilities than non-shared clonotypes.

This clonotype was sampled from a man aged 18 to 29 in good health. The chain couples TRBV4-1 to TRBJ1-3; perhaps TRBD1 as D (6 bases). The sequencing input was naive CD4+ T cells sorted from blood. Noted subset: CD45RA+ positively selected. The CDR3 spells CATRQASGNTIYF. The DNA for the CDR3 is TGCGCCACACGACAGGCCTCTGGAAACACCATATATTTT.